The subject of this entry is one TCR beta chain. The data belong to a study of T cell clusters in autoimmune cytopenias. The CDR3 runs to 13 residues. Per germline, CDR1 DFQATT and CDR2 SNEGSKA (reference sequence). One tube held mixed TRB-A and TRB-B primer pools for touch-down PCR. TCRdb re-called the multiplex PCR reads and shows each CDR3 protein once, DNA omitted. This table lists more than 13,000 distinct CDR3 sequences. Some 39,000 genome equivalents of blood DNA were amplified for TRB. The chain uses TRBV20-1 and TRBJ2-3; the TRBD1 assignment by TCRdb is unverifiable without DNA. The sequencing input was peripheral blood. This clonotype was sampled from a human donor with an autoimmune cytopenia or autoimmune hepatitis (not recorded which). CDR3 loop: CSASWAVADTQYF.